Sequencing of this T cell receptor (beta chain) was carried out in a study of T cells in Graves' hyperthyroidism and ophthalmopathy. Study-wide context: Peripheral blood collection took place at initial diagnosis, before any treatment.

It was RNA transcripts that yielded the amplified TCR beta CDR3 regions. First-round RT-PCR of the TCR CDR3 relied on the HTBI primer set. TCRdb independently ran MiXCR on the multiplex PCR reads; one entry per CDR3 protein. This table holds nearly 600,000 distinct CDR3 sequences, 14% found once. Diagnostic decisions used clinical symptoms, serum thyroxine and TRAb, thyroid ultrasound and orbital computed tomography. Study-level points and caveats: A model of 13 V-J pairs discriminated ophthalmopathy from stable hyperthyroidism. Ophthalmopathy onset followed model prediction by a median approximately 6.2 months.

Germline values: CDR1 SQVTM, CDR2 ANQGSEA. V lost 0 bases and J 2 bases, leaving 13 bases between the germline ends. The CDR3 is 15 amino acids. This clonotype was observed many times. Its antigen remains unknown. Sequenced material: blood. The rearrangement uses TRBV29-1 and TRBJ1-2; D is perhaps TRBD1 (5 bases). The origin of this receptor is a woman younger than 30 with Graves' ophthalmopathy. Written as DNA, the CDR3 is TGCAGCGTTGAAGAATGGGACGGTCGAAACTATGGCTACACCTTC. This encodes CSVEEWDGRNYGYTF.